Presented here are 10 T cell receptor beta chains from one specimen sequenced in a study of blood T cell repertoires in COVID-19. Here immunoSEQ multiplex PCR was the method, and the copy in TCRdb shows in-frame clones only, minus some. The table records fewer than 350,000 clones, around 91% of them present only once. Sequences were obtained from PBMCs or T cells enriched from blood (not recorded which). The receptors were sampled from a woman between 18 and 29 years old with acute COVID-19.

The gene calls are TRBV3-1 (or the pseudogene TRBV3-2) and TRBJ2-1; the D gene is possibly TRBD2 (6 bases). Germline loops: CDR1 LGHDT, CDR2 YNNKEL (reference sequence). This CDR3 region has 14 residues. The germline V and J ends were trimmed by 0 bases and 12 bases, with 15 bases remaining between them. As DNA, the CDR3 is TGTGCCAGCAGCCAAGAACTAGCCCTCGGGGGGCAGTTCTTC. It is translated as CASSQELALGGQFF.

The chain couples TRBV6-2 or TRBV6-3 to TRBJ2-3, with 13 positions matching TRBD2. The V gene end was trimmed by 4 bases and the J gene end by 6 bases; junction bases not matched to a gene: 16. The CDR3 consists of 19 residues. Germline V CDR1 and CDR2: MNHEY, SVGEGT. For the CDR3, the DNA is TGTGCCAGCAGTTCACTAGCGGGAGGGGGAACCCAGCCAGCGGATACGCAGTATTTT. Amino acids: CASSSLAGGGTQPADTQYF.

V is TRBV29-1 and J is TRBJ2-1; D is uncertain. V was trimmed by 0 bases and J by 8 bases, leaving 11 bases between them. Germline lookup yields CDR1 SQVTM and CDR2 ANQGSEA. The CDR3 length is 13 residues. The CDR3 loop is CSVEDFSNDEQFF. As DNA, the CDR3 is TGCAGCGTTGAAGATTTTAGCAACGATGAGCAGTTCTTC.

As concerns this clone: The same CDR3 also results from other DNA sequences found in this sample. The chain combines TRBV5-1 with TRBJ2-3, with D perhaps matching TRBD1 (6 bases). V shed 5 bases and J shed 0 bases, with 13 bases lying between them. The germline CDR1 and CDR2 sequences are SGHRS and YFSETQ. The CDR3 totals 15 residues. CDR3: CASSRGGSSTDTQYF. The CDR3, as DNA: TGCGCCAGCAGTAGAGGGGGATCTAGCACAGATACGCAGTATTTT.

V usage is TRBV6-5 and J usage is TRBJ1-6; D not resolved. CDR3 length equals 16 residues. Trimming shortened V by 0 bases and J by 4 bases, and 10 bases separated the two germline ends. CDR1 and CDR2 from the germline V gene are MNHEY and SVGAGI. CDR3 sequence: CASSYSEGLYNSPLHF. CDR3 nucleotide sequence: TGTGCCAGCAGTTACTCGGAGGGCCTGTATAATTCACCCCTCCACTTT.

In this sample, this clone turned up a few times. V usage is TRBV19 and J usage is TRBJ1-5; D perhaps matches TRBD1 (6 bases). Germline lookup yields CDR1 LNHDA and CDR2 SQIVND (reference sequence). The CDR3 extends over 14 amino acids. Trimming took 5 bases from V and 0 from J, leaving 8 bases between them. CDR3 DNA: TGTGCCAGTAGTTACAGGGATAGCAATCAGCCCCAGCATTTT. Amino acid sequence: CASSYRDSNQPQHF.

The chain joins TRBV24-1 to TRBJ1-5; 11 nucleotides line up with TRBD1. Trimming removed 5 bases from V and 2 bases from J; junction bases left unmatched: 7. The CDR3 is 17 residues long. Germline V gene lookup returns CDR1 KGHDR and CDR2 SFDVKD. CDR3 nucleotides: TGTGCCACCAGTGCTGGGACAGGGGGGGGAGGCAATCAGCCCCAGCATTTT. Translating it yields CATSAGTGGGGNQPQHF.

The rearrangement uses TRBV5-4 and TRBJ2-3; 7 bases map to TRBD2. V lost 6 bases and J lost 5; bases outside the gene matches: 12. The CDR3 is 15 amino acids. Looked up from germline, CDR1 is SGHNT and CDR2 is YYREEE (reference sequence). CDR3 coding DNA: TGTGCCAGCATCCCGGGGGGAGGGCCGGTAGATACGCAGTATTTT. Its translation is CASIPGGGPVDTQYF.

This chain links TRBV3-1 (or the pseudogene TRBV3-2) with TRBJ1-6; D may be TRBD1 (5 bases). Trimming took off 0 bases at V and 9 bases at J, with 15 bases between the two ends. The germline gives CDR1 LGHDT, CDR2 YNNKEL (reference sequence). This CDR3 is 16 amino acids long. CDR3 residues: CASSQDGAIGGSPLHF. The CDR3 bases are TGTGCCAGCAGCCAAGATGGGGCAATAGGCGGTTCACCCCTCCACTTT.

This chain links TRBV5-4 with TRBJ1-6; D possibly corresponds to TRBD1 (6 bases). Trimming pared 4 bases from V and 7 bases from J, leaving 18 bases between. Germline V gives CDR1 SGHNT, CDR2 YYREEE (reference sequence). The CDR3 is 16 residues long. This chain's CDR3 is CASSRGHRGINSPLHF. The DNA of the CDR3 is TGTGCCAGCAGCAGGGGACATCGAGGGATAAATTCACCCCTCCACTTT.